Listed here are 24 T cell receptor beta chains from one sample, sequenced in a study of blood T cell repertoires in COVID-19. Assay: immunoSEQ multiplex PCR; the TCRdb copy retains only in-frame clones and omits some. The sample has about 150,000 clones; roughly 86% are singletons. Sequencing input: peripheral blood. The receptors originated from a human donor with acute or convalescent COVID-19. The donor label of this sample is uncertain.

The chain employs TRBV6-4 and TRBJ1-1; no definite D call. This CDR3 comprises 17 residues. Germline loops: CDR1 MRHNA, CDR2 SNTAGT. Trimming pared 2 bases from V and 5 bases from J, leaving 21 bases between. The CDR3 sequence: CASSDPTTQKRGTEAFF. Written as DNA, the CDR3 is TGTGCCAGCAGTGACCCTACTACCCAAAAAAGAGGGACTGAAGCTTTCTTT.

The J gene is TRBJ1-2, the V gene TRBV12-3 or TRBV12-4; possibly TRBD1 for D (6 bases). CDR3 size: 13 residues. V lost 5 bases, J lost 9 bases, and 16 bases lay in between. The CDR3 region is CASSLDRWRSYTF. CDR3 in DNA: TGTGCCAGCAGTCTTGACAGGTGGCGGAGCTACACCTTC.

The chain uses TRBV5-1 and TRBJ2-7, with D unclear. V was trimmed by 0 bases and J by 5 bases, leaving 12 bases between them. The germline CDR1 and CDR2 sequences are SGHRS and YFSETQ. The CDR3 consists of 14 residues. CDR3 sequence (DNA): TGCGCCAGCAGCTTGGATCCGGCGGATCACGAGCAGTACTTC. Translating gives CASSLDPADHEQYF. Looking up the rest from reference TRBV5-1 and TRBJ2-7 gives the full variable domain: KAGVTQTPRYLIKTRGQQVTLSCSPISGHRSVSWYQQTPGQGLQFLFEYFSETQRNKGNFPGRFSGRQFSNSRSEMNVSTLELGDSALYLCASSLDPADHEQYFGPGTRLTVT.

The chain has TRBV24-1 and TRBJ1-2; TRBD1 agrees at 10 bases. The trim removed 7 bases at V and 2 bases at J, leaving 3 bases unmatched. Germline V gene data show CDR1 as KGHDR and CDR2 as SFDVKD. The CDR3 is 14 residues long. The CDR3 here is CATRMGQGNYGYTF. The CDR3 coding sequence is TGTGCCACCAGGATGGGACAGGGGAACTATGGCTACACCTTC.

The DNA of the CDR3 is TGTGCCAGCATGAGCTCCTATAATTCACCCCTCCACTTT. This encodes CASMSSYNSPLHF. The chain employs TRBV6-5 and TRBJ1-6; D not resolved. This CDR3 is built from 13 residues. CDR1 is MNHEY, CDR2 SVGAGI, per germline. The V and J ends lost 7 bases and 0 bases respectively, with 4 bases between them.

V gene TRBV5-5 combines with J gene TRBJ2-7, with 11 positions matching TRBD1. This CDR3 region has 17 residues. CDR1 and CDR2 (germline): SGHKS, YYEKEE (reference sequence). V shed 0 bases and J 6 bases; nucleotides not matched to a gene: 11. The CDR3 region has the DNA TGTGCCAGCAGCTTGGGTGTCCGGGACAGGGGGTTACGCGAGCAGTACTTC. As protein: CASSLGVRDRGLREQYF. The whole variable domain, remainder taken from reference TRBV5-5 and TRBJ2-7, is DAGVTQSPTHLIKTRGQQVTLRCSPISGHKSVSWYQQVLGQGPQFIFQYYEKEERGRGNFPDRFSARQFPNYSSELNVNALLLGDSALYLCASSLGVRDRGLREQYFGPGTRLTVT.

V usage is TRBV19 and J usage is TRBJ2-7, with D perhaps TRBD2 (5 bases). Trimming stripped 1 base from V and 5 bases from J, with 9 bases between. CDR3 size: 13 residues. CDR1 LNHDA and CDR2 SQIVND come from the germline V gene (reference sequence). The CDR3 sequence is CASSIVGSDEQYF. Here the CDR3 DNA reads TGTGCCAGTAGTATAGTAGGGAGCGACGAGCAGTACTTC.

The chain employs TRBV5-1 and TRBJ1-5, with D uncertain. The germline CDR1 and CDR2 sequences are SGHRS and YFSETQ. Trimming cost V 0 bases and J 5 bases, with 6 bases left between them. This CDR3 is built from 13 residues. The CDR3 loop reads CASSLGAYQPQHF. The CDR3 coding sequence is TGCGCCAGCAGCTTGGGGGCCTATCAGCCCCAGCATTTT.

The rearrangement uses TRBV21-1 and TRBJ2-7; TRBD1 reflects the table's D call only, with no check against the DNA. TRBV21-1 is assigned pseudogene status. CDR3 length: 14 amino acids. CDR3 protein: CARLQGQRFYEQYF. DNA of the CDR3: TGTGCCAGATTGCAGGGACAGCGCTTCTACGAGCAGTACTTC.

The chain employs TRBV11-2 and TRBJ1-2, with D possibly matching TRBD1 (6 bases). V was shortened by 8 bases and J by 6 bases, with 13 bases between the two germline ends. CDR1 is SGHAT, CDR2 FQNNGV, per germline. The CDR3 loop spans 12 amino acids. The CDR3 is CASGNRVHGYTF. Here the CDR3 DNA reads TGTGCCAGCGGGAACAGGGTCCATGGCTACACCTTC. The full variable domain, rest sourced from reference TRBV11-2 and TRBJ1-2, is EAGVAQSPRYKIIEKRQSVAFWCNPISGHATLYWYQQILGQGPKLLIQFQNNGVVDDSQLPKDRFSAERLKGVDSTLKIQPAKLEDSAVYLCASGNRVHGYTFGSGTRLTVV.

The chain has TRBV19 and TRBJ1-5, with 7 nucleotides matching TRBD1. Germline trimming cut 5 bases from V and 1 base from J; bases unmatched to any gene: 2. CDR1 and CDR2 (germline): LNHDA, SQIVND (reference sequence). This CDR3 comprises 14 residues. This chain's CDR3 is CASSAQGSNQPQHF. CDR3 DNA sequence: TGTGCCAGTAGTGCACAGGGGAGCAATCAGCCCCAGCATTTT.

This chain connects TRBV19 to TRBJ1-5; D gene uncertain. Germline V gene lookup returns CDR1 LNHDA and CDR2 SQIVND (reference sequence). This CDR3 comprises 14 residues. The V gene lost 6 bases and the J gene lost 3 bases, with 12 bases spanning the gap. In nucleotides, the CDR3 is TGTGCCAGTAGGGAGGAGCTTTTCAATCAGCCCCAGCATTTT. It yields the protein CASREELFNQPQHF.

The chain uses TRBV4-1 and TRBJ1-5; TRBD1 agrees at 7 bases. CDR1 is MGHRA and CDR2 is YSYEKL in the germline V gene. V gave up 3 bases and J gave up 1 base; unmatched junction bases: 9. This CDR3 region has 17 residues. This CDR3 is CASSHSMTGTSNQPQHF. CDR3 coding DNA: TGCGCCAGCAGCCATTCTATGACAGGGACGAGCAATCAGCCCCAGCATTTT.

The chain links TRBV2 to TRBJ2-5, with no clear D. Per germline, CDR1 SNHLY and CDR2 FYNNEI. V shed 4 bases and J shed 5 bases, with 5 bases lying between them. This CDR3 has 11 amino acids. The CDR3 loop is CASSVVETQYF. CDR3 DNA: TGTGCCAGCAGTGTAGTGGAGACCCAGTACTTC. The full variable domain, in which reference TRBV2 and TRBJ2-5 provide the parts outside the CDR3, is EPEVTQTPSHQVTQMGQEVILRCVPISNHLYFYWYRQILGQKVEFLVSFYNNEISEKSEIFDDQFSVERPDGSNFTLKIRSTKLEDSAMYFCASSVVETQYFGPGTRLLVL.

V usage is TRBV30 and J usage is TRBJ1-6; D gene uncertain. The germline V gene has CDR1 GTSNPN and CDR2 SVGIG (reference sequence). Trimming cost V 0 bases and J 4 bases, with 7 bases left between them. The CDR3 covers 14 residues. The CDR3 reads CAWSVEQYNSPLHF. CDR3 DNA: TGTGCCTGGAGTGTAGAACAGTATAATTCACCCCTCCACTTT. Full variable domain (remainder filled in from reference TRBV30 and TRBJ1-6): SQTIHQWPATLVQPVGSPLSLECTVEGTSNPNLYWYRQAAGRGLQLLFYSVGIGQISSEVPQNLSASRPQDRQFILSSKKLLLSDSGFYLCAWSVEQYNSPLHFGNGTRLTVT.

This rearrangement joins TRBV27 to TRBJ2-7; D gene ambiguous. Germline lookup yields CDR1 MNHEY and CDR2 SMNVEV (reference sequence). The CDR3 has 14 amino acids. Trimming removed 0 bases at V and 3 bases at J, with 9 bases between. CDR3 bases: TGTGCCAGCAGTTTATCGATAGGCGGCTACGAGCAGTACTTC. Its translation: CASSLSIGGYEQYF.

The CDR3 DNA reads as TGTGCCAGCAGCCCGCGGGGGGCGAGCTCTGGAAACACCATATATTTT. Translating gives CASSPRGASSGNTIYF. This chain links TRBV11-2 with TRBJ1-3; a weak D match, TRBD1 (6 bases). The germline CDR1 and CDR2 sequences are SGHAT and FQNNGV. The CDR3 is made up of 16 amino acids. The V gene lost 5 bases and the J gene lost 0 bases, with 14 bases spanning the gap.

This clone has a single count. The gene calls are TRBV3-1 (or the pseudogene TRBV3-2) and TRBJ2-7, with D perhaps TRBD2 (6 bases). CDR1 and CDR2 from the germline V gene are LGHDT and YNNKEL (reference sequence). CDR3 length equals 14 residues. V gave up 4 bases and J gave up 4 bases, with 14 bases separating them. CDR3: CASSRTIRGYEQYF. Here the CDR3 DNA reads TGTGCCAGCAGCCGGACTATCCGGGGTTACGAGCAGTACTTC.

This chain connects TRBV7-9 to TRBJ1-6; D is uncertain. Germline lookup yields CDR1 SEHNR and CDR2 FQNEAQ (reference sequence). Between the trimmed V and J ends, which lost 4 bases and 1 base, there was a span of 17 bases. The CDR3 sequence is 18 residues long. The CDR3 loop is CASSSRGGLGSYNSPLHF. DNA for the CDR3: TGTGCCAGCAGCTCCCGGGGAGGTCTTGGGTCCTATAATTCACCCCTCCACTTT.

This clone was seen only a few times. The chain employs TRBV19 and TRBJ1-2, with 8 bases identical to TRBD1. V trimming: 3 bases; J trimming: 3 bases; junction bases outside the gene matches: 3. This CDR3 is built from 14 residues. CDR1 LNHDA and CDR2 SQIVND come from the germline V gene (reference sequence). CDR3 amino acids: CASSMPGGHYGYTF. CDR3 nucleotide sequence: TGTGCCAGTAGTATGCCAGGGGGCCACTATGGCTACACCTTC.

The rearrangement joins TRBV29-1 to TRBJ2-1; maybe TRBD1 (5 bases). V shed 7 bases and J shed 8 bases, with 12 bases lying between them. CDR3 size: 11 residues. The germline V gene has CDR1 SQVTM and CDR2 ANQGSEA. CDR3 residues: CSATRGDEQFF. The CDR3 coding sequence is TGCAGCGCCACAAGGGGTGATGAGCAGTTCTTC.

The genes are TRBV6-6 and TRBJ1-6; D is unclear. The CDR3 is made up of 13 amino acids. The V end was cut by 6 bases, the J end by 10 bases, with 13 bases between. From germline, CDR1 is MNHNY and CDR2 SVGAGI (reference sequence). CDR3 DNA sequence: TGTGCCAGCAGCCAAGAGGAAGGATCACCCCTCCACTTT. This translates into CASSQEEGSPLHF.

The J gene is TRBJ2-6, the V gene TRBV18, with D unresolved. CDR3 length: 17 residues. With 3 bases removed from V and 0 bases from J, the gap between germline ends came to 12 bases. The germline V gene encodes CDR1 KGHSH and CDR2 LQKENI. CDR3 sequence (DNA): TGTGCCAGCTCACCGTTCGCAGAAAGCTCTGGGGCCAACGTCCTGACTTTC. Translation: CASSPFAESSGANVLTF.

The V gene is TRBV9, the J gene TRBJ2-5; weak D call: TRBD2 (6 bases). This CDR3 has 16 residues. Germline values: CDR1 SGDLS, CDR2 YYNGEE. Trimming shortened V by 0 bases and J by 1 base, and 13 bases separated the two germline ends. The CDR3 spells CASSVATGRAQETQYF. CDR3 DNA sequence: TGTGCCAGCAGCGTAGCCACCGGGAGAGCCCAAGAGACCCAGTACTTC.